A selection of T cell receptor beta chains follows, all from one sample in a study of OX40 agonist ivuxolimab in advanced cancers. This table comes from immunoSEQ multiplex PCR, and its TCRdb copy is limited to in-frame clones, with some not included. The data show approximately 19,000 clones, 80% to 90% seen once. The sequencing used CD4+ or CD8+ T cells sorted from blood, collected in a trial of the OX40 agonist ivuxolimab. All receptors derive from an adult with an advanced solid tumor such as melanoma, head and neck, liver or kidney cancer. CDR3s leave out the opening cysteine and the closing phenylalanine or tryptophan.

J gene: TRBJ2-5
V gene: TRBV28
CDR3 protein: ASSPHRVQETQY

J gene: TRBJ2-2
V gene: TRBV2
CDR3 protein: ASSPGTLYTGELF

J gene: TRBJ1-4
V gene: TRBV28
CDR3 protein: ASRLNNVTGGRILSREKLF

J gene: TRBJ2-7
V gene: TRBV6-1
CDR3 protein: ASSEGLAGEYEQY

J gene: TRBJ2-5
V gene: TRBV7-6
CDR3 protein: ASSLRIWPQGNEETQY

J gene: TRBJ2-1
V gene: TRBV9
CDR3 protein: ASSGSGVSYNEQF

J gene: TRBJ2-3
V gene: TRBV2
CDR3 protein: ASRDLGHTDTQY

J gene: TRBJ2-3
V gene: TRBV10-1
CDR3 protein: ATSGTSGRTDTQY

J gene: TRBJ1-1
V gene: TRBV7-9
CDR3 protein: ASSLFGVWAF

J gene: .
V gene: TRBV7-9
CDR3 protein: ASSFSRGPTTSSYEQY

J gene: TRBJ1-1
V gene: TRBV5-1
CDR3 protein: ASSLRGYTGGTEAF

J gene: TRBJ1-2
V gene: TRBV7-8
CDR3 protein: ASSLGLPGSNYGYT

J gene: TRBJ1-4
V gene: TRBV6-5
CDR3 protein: ASRDHGIGEKLF

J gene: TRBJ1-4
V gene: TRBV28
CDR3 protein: ASASSRGTALYEKLF

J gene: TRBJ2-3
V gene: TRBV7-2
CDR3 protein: ASSLKRERTDTQY

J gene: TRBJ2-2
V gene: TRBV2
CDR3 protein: ASIPWGQGKAGELF

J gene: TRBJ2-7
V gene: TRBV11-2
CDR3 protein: ASSPGSGLAGLSYEQY

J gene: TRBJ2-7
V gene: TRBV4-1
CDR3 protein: ASSPAPTYEQY

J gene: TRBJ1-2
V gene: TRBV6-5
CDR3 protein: ASSYRYYGYT

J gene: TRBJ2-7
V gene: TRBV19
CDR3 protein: ASGNAASYEQY

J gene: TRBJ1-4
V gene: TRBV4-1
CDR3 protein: ASSQDGPRRVDGAV

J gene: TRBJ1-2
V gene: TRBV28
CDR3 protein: ASSLPSLQPNYGYT

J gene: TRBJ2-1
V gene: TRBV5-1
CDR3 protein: ASSGGEGHYNEQF

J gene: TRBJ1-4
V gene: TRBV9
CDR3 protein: ASSVGGTNEKLF

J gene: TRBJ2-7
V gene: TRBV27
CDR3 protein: ASSPRLAGVGYEQY

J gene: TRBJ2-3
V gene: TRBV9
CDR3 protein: ASSPPENTDTQY

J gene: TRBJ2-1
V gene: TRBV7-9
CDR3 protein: ASSLVSDPRDEQF

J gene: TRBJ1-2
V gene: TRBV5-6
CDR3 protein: ASSLPRRDYGYT

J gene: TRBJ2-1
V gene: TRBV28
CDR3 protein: ASHQGGASGREIPYNEQF

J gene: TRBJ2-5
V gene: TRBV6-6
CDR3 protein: ASRRYPTLEETQY

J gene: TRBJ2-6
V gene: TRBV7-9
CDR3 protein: ASSLQAGANVLT

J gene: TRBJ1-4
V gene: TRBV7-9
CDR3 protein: ASSLEGDYNEKLF

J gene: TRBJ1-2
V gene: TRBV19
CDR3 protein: ASSPGRLNPL

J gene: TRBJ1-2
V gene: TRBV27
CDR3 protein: ASSLFPGKGYT

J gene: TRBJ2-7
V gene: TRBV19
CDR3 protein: ASRDSSSYEQY

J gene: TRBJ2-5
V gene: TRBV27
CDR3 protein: ASSRPGQGRWPRETQY

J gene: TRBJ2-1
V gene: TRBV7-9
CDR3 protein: ASSYWTSGRMGNEQF

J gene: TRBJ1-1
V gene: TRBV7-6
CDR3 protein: ASSLAPGQKTEAF

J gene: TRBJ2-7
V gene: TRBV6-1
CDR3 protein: ASSEWSGAAYEQY

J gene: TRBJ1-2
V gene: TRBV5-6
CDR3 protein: ASSWQGAAYYT

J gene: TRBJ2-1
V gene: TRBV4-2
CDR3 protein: ASSQDLRLASYNEQF

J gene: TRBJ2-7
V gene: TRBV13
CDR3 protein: ASRRGQGSREQY

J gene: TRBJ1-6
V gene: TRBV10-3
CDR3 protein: AISEGGNNSPLH

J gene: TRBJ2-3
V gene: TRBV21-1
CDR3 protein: ASSEPGTSFSTDTQY

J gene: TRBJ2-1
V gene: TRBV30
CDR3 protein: ARTLERAYNEQF

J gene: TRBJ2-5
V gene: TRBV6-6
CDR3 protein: ASRARGGFGTQY

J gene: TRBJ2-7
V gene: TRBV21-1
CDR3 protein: ASSKVGMVHSYEQY

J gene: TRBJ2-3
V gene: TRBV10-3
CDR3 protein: ASLGGLSGTGLDTDTQY

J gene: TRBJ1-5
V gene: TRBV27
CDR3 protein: ASSLYQGSQPQH

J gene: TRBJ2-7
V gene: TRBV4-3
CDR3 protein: ASSPNRGQEQY

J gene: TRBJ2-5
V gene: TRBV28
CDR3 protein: ASSLQHIRQETQY

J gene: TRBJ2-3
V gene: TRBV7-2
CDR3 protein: ASSLARGLAGGPEDTQY

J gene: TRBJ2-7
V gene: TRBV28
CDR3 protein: ASSLRLAGKYEQY

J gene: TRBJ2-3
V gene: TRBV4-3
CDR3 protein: ASSQAEGEWTDTQY